Listed here is a single TCR beta chain. Its antigen target is currently unknown. Per-base quality was not reported, and no clone a single base away is much larger than it. The sample is drawn from a study of T cells in Graves' hyperthyroidism and ophthalmopathy (dated by TCRdb to about 2019). Background for the entire study: Peripheral blood samples were taken at the time of initial diagnosis, prior to any treatment. The paper reports TCR Vbeta CDR3 sequencing of 140 or so peripheral blood samples: fewer than 50 ophthalmopathy, about 75 hyperthyroidism and around 17 progressor patients. After blood sampling, hyperthyroidism patients were treated with methimazole at a starting dose of 30 mg daily, and ophthalmopathy patients were treated with high-dose intravenous methylprednisolone. Prospective prediction of ophthalmopathy was tested in an independent validation cohort consisting of some 20 hyperthyroidism patients and around 16 patients who later progressed to ophthalmopathy. The approximately 97 discovery patients were randomly divided into training and test sets at a 7:3 ratio. Thyroid tissue and blood T-cell repertoires from roughly six Graves' hyperthyroidism patients were also compared in the study. To identify distinguishing TCR V-J signatures, a discovery cohort of some 99 patients was used, comprising 43 with Graves' ophthalmopathy and around 60 with stable Graves' hyperthyroidism.

Stable Graves' hyperthyroidism was defined as the absence of progression to ophthalmopathy over 18 months of follow-up. Hyperthyroidism patients were newly diagnosed, had a disease duration of under 2 months, and were aged 18 to 65 years. Exclusion was applied to patients with uncontrolled infections, other autoimmune diseases, pregnancy or lactation. Diagnoses were established on the basis of clinical symptoms, serum thyroxine and TRAb, thyroid ultrasound, and orbital computed tomography. PBMCs were separated from roughly 9.6 ml of fresh peripheral blood using Ficoll-Paque density gradient centrifugation. Total RNA was extracted using Trizol reagent, and RNA quality was assessed on an Agilent 2100 Bioanalyzer. For CDR1 and CDR2, the germline V gene lists SGHAT and FQNNGV. The CDR3 contains 15 residues, cysteine and phenylalanine counted. The DNA shown is the 45-base CDR3, in frame from base 1. The junction shows trimming of 1 base on V and 3 bases on J, plus 10 bases between the germline ends.

The study at large found these results: Sample size was not statistically predetermined, and blinding of investigators to group allocation was not performed. During validation, the model predicted progression to ophthalmopathy a median of approximately 6.5 months ahead of onset, with almost 71% sensitivity and 72.22% specificity. Most expanded thyroid clonotypes (frequency above 0.001) were also detected in blood, suggesting blood repertoires may reflect thyroid immune responses. A model built on a 13 V-J signature distinguished ophthalmopathy from stable hyperthyroidism, reaching around 87% sensitivity and 81.08% specificity in cross-validation and 80%/75% in testing.

TCR beta CDR3 regions were amplified from RNA transcripts. The TCR CDR3 was subjected to a first round of RT-PCR using the HTBI primer set and the Qiagen OneStep RT-PCR kit. Libraries were constructed in a second round of multiplex PCR, after which size selection and purification were performed. Sequencing of the libraries was done on an Illumina HiSeq2000 using paired-end 100 bp reads. The study's own analysis went as follows. SOAPnuke was used to process the raw data, throwing out any read that contained adapters or uncalled bases, had a mean Phred below 15, or lacked an exact constant-primer or identifier match. COPE v1.2.5 was used to merge high-quality paired reads, and clonotypes were defined as unique nucleotide sequences. MiTCR v1.1 was used to align clonotypes to the IMGT TRBV, TRBD and TRBJ reference segments. The analysis was restricted to V-J combinations with a frequency above 0.0001, which together covered 99% to 99.2% of the repertoires. The TCS score was defined as F50 (clonal expansion) divided by E x V (chaos), with BLOSUM62-based TCRdist calculated between CDR3 peptides within each V-J. Welch's t-statistics and random forest reduced approximately 520 V-J features to 13, which were used in a naive Bayes classifier (R e1071). TCRdb itself trimmed the public reads at Q25 with fastp, ran MiXCR and retained productive beta chains. Identical CDR3 protein sequences are pooled into one entry, listed with their most common genes and DNA. The V and J calls come from TCRdb's annotation, not from the publication. In this sample the table shows about 590,000 distinct CDR3 sequences, more than 15% of which occur a single time. Together, the top ten hold under 7.5% of the sample.

What was sequenced was blood. The clonotype originates from a woman under 40 with Graves' hyperthyroidism. Here the chain combines TRBV11-2 and TRBJ1-5, with the D gene not clear enough to name. In nucleotide form, the sequence is TGTGCCAGCAGCTTAGGGGCCGGGATCAATCAGCCCCAGCATTTT. Its coded protein is CASSLGAGINQPQHF.